These 18 T cell receptor beta chains share one sample of origin, sequenced in a study of T cell repertoires in cytomegalovirus infection. No antigen has been assigned to these receptors. TCRdb redid the calling of the reads with MiXCR, one entry per CDR3 protein. The sample holds under 850,000 distinct CDR3 sequences, 33% seen once. The source was cultured PBMCs, collected from culture after CMV antigen stimulation. These receptors originate from a human donor in good health (CMV status not recorded). Some clones in this sample may be carry-over from other donors' samples.

The chain joins TRBV7-6 to TRBJ2-2, with D uncertain. The CDR3 is 16 amino acids. V was pared by 1 base and J by 4 bases, with 13 bases between. Germline assignment: CDR1 SGHVS and CDR2 FNYEAQ. The CDR3 sequence is CASSLEARRGTGELFF. The CDR3 DNA follows: TGTGCCAGCAGCTTAGAGGCGCGGCGAGGCACCGGGGAGCTGTTTTTT.

The chain recombines TRBV7-9 with TRBJ2-3; D may be TRBD1 (5 bases). CDR1 and CDR2 from the germline V gene are SEHNR and FQNEAQ (reference sequence). This CDR3 comprises 19 residues. Trimming cost V 4 bases and J 1 base, with 24 bases left between them. CDR3 in DNA: TGTGCCAGCAGCTCCCTAAATTACAGGCCAACCTCAGGCACAGATACGCAGTATTTT. As protein: CASSSLNYRPTSGTDTQYF.

This clonotype has only a few counts. The chain has TRBV6-1 and TRBJ1-1; D remains unclear. The ends were cut back, 6 bases at V and 3 bases at J, with 8 bases in the middle. The CDR3 has 12 residues. The germline gives CDR1 MNHNS, CDR2 SASEGT. CDR3 sequence: CASRYGYTEAFF. The CDR3 DNA sequence: TGTGCCAGCAGGTACGGGTACACTGAAGCTTTCTTT.

The J gene is TRBJ2-5, the V gene TRBV10-3; possibly TRBD2 for D (5 bases). CDR3 size: 14 residues. V dropped 10 bases and J dropped 5 bases, with 20 bases sitting between them. The germline V gene has CDR1 ENHRY and CDR2 SYGVKD. In DNA, the CDR3 is TGTGCCACACAAGAACTAGGTCCTGCGGAGACCCAGTACTTC. Protein sequence: CATQELGPAETQYF.

This chain links TRBV7-2 with TRBJ1-2; no clear D. The V and J ends lost 0 bases and 3 bases respectively, with 8 bases between them. This CDR3 comprises 14 residues. The germline CDR1 and CDR2 sequences are SGHTA and FQGNSA. The DNA of the CDR3 is TGTGCCAGCAGCTTAGCGAACTGGGACTATGGCTACACCTTC. Protein sequence: CASSLANWDYGYTF.

This sequence joins TRBV7-8 and TRBJ1-4, with 10 positions matching TRBD1. V lost 5 bases, J lost 8 bases, and 8 bases stayed unmatched. Germline loops: CDR1 SGHVS, CDR2 FQNEAQ. The CDR3 runs to 15 residues. CDR3 nucleotides: TGTGCCAGCAGCCTACCCGGGACAGGGGTAGAAAAACTGTTTTTT. Its translation is CASSLPGTGVEKLFF. Full variable domain (remainder filled in from reference TRBV7-8 and TRBJ1-4): GAGVSQSPRYKVAKRGQDVALRCDPISGHVSLFWYQQALGQGPEFLTYFQNEAQLDKSGLPSDRFFAERPEGSVSTLKIQRTQQEDSAVYLCASSLPGTGVEKLFFGSGTQLSVL.

This clonotype was recorded a few times. The chain combines TRBV7-9 with TRBJ2-5; no firm D call. V was clipped by 2 bases and J by 5 bases, with 6 bases between them. The CDR3 sequence is 12 residues long. Per germline, CDR1 SEHNR and CDR2 FQNEAQ (reference sequence). Here the CDR3 reads CASSLIEETQYF. CDR3 nucleotide sequence: TGTGCCAGCAGCTTAATTGAGGAGACCCAGTACTTC.

The V gene is TRBV4-1, the J gene TRBJ1-5, with 10 bases matching TRBD1. The V and J ends lost 0 bases and 4 bases, in that order; junction bases with no gene match: 12. CDR1 and CDR2 (germline): MGHRA, YSYEKL. The CDR3 sequence is 19 residues long. CDR3 coding DNA: TGCGCCAGCAGCCAAGAGGGACAGGGGTGGACGACGGAAAATCAGCCCCAGCATTTT. Translating it yields CASSQEGQGWTTENQPQHF.

This clonotype has only a few counts. The chain couples TRBV19 to TRBJ1-1; D is ambiguous. The germline V gene encodes CDR1 LNHDA and CDR2 SQIVND (reference sequence). The CDR3 sequence is 16 residues long. Deletions cut 3 bases from V and 3 bases from J, with 17 bases between. The CDR3: CASSISTWYGDTEAFF. The CDR3 DNA reads TGTGCCAGTAGTATCTCTACTTGGTACGGGGACACTGAAGCTTTCTTT.

This clonotype turned up a few times. The rearrangement links TRBV6-2 or TRBV6-3 to TRBJ2-3; maybe TRBD2 (6 bases). This CDR3 has 13 residues. The V end lost 7 bases, the J end lost 6 bases, and 14 bases lay between the germline ends. Germline lookup yields CDR1 MNHEY and CDR2 SVGEGT. The CDR3 loop reads CASTGGAYDTQYF. The CDR3 DNA is TGTGCCAGCACCGGGGGTGCTTACGATACGCAGTATTTT.

V and J are TRBV12-3 or TRBV12-4 and TRBJ1-1; D remains ambiguous. V was trimmed by 3 bases and J by 11 bases, leaving 10 bases between them. There are 11 residues in the CDR3. For the CDR3, the DNA is TGTGCCAGCAGTTTGGGGAGCTTCGCTTTCTTT. It encodes CASSLGSFAFF.

The rearrangement uses TRBV20-1 and TRBJ2-5; 7 positions match TRBD2. Germline V lookup: CDR1 DFQATT, CDR2 SNEGSKA (reference sequence). The CDR3 extends over 14 amino acids. After removal of 0 bases from V and 5 bases from J, the junction contained 6 bases not matched to a gene. The CDR3 loop reads CSARDGGVGETQYF. The CDR3 DNA sequence: TGCAGTGCTAGAGATGGGGGGGTCGGTGAGACCCAGTACTTC.

This clonotype has only a few counts. The rearrangement joins TRBV7-9 to TRBJ2-3; 7 bases agree with TRBD2. The length of the CDR3 is 15 residues. Germline V gene lookup returns CDR1 SEHNR and CDR2 FQNEAQ (reference sequence). J was trimmed by 0 bases and V by 2 bases; bases with no gene match: 2. The CDR3 spells CASSLQRGSTDTQYF. CDR3 DNA: TGTGCCAGCAGCTTACAGCGGGGTAGCACAGATACGCAGTATTTT.

This clonotype was picked up many times. The chain uses TRBV5-1 and TRBJ2-4; a possible D gene is TRBD1 (6 bases). Trimming removed 3 bases at V and 7 bases at J, with 17 bases between. Germline V gene data show CDR1 as SGHRS and CDR2 as YFSETQ. This CDR3 contains 15 residues. CDR3 bases: TGCGCCAGCAGCTACCGGACAGTTGGAGTCAACATTCAGTACTTC. Translated, it gives CASSYRTVGVNIQYF.

J is TRBJ2-4 and V is TRBV6-2 or TRBV6-3; 8 positions agree with TRBD2. CDR1 and CDR2 from the germline V gene are MNHEY and SVGEGT. V gave up 3 bases and J gave up 2 bases; unmatched junction bases: 9. This CDR3 has 17 residues. This chain's CDR3 is CASSYLIGRASKNIQYF. The CDR3 nucleotides are TGTGCCAGCAGTTATCTGATCGGGAGGGCCTCCAAAAACATTCAGTACTTC.

The genes are TRBV2 and TRBJ2-7, with 7 bases identical to TRBD2. Germline CDR1 is SNHLY and CDR2 is FYNNEI. The CDR3 is 12 amino acids. This CDR3 is CASRGDTYEQYF. The CDR3 DNA is TGTGCAAGCCGGGGGGATACCTACGAGCAGTACTTC.

This clonotype was detected only once. This rearrangement joins TRBV5-1 to TRBJ1-6, with a tentative D call TRBD1 (5 bases). CDR1 is SGHRS, CDR2 YFSETQ, per germline. V lost 0 bases and J 8 bases, leaving 12 bases between the germline ends. The CDR3 is 15 residues long. For the CDR3, the DNA is TGCGCCAGCAGCTTGGAGGGACGTGACGATTCACCCCTCCACTTT. Translated, it gives CASSLEGRDDSPLHF.

The table lists this clonotype with a few counts. The gene calls are TRBV19 and TRBJ2-7; D tentatively reads TRBD1 or TRBD2 (5 bases each). Germline CDR1 is LNHDA and CDR2 is SQIVND (reference sequence). CDR3 length equals 14 residues. The V end lost 2 bases, the J end lost 6 bases, and 14 bases lay between the germline ends. The CDR3 region has the DNA TGTGCCAGTAGTATACCCGGGACCTTAGCCGAGCAGTACTTC. Protein: CASSIPGTLAEQYF.